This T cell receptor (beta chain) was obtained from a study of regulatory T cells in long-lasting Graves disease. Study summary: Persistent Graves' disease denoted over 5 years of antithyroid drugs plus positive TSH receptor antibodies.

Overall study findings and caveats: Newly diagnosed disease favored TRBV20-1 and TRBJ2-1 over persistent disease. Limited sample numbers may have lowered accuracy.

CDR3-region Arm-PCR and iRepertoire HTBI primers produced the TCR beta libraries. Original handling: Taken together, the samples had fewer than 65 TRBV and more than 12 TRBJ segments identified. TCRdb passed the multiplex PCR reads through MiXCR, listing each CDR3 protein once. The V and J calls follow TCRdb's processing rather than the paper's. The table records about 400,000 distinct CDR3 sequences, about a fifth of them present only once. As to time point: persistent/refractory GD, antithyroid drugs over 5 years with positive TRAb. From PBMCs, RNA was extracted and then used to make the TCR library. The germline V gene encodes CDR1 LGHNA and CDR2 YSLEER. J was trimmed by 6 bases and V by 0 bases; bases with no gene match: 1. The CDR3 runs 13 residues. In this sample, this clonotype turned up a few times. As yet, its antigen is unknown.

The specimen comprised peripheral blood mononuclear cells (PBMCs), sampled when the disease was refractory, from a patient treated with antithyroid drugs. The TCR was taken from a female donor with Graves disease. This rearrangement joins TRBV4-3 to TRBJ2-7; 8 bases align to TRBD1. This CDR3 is CASSQDRGLEQYF. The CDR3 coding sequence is TGCGCCAGCAGCCAAGACAGGGGGCTCGAGCAGTACTTC.